This T cell receptor (beta chain) stems from a study of cytomegalovirus exposure and HLA in healthy donors. Study-wide background: Earlier work reported 117 million unique TCR beta sequences from approximately 180 million T cells. Tens of millions of unique TCRs from HLA-typed donors made up an early data release. General observations from the study: Reported performance of the classifier showed diagnosis of cytomegalovirus status with high specificity and sensitivity.

About this clone itself: The antigen remains unidentified.

PCR used 60 Vbeta primers and 13 Jbeta primers. Using immunoSEQ multiplex PCR, the repertoire was profiled, and TCRdb retains in-frame clones only, with some absent. The sample has more than 150,000 clones, 60% to 80% seen once. Sequenced sample: PBMCs. This receptor was identified in a man aged 45-65 years in good health and CMV-seropositive.

The DNA for the CDR3 is TGTGCCAGCAGCTTAGGACAGATACAGCCCCAGCATTTT. It codes for CASSLGQIQPQHF. The V gene is TRBV13, the J gene TRBJ1-5; D is ambiguous. The CDR3 sequence is 13 residues long. The germline V gene encodes CDR1 PRHDT and CDR2 FYEKMQ (reference sequence). The V gene lost 0 bases and the J gene lost 7 bases, with 7 bases spanning the gap.